The sequence of this TCR beta chain was determined in a study of OX40 agonist ivuxolimab in advanced cancers. Whole-study context: One patient with hepatocellular carcinoma and two with cutaneous melanoma, three in all, had partial responses.

CDR3 length: 15 residues. The V gene's germline CDR1 is LGHNA and CDR2 YNFKEQ. The study's findings and limits: Relative to CD4+ cells, CD8+ T cells on average had more expanded clones. At 0.1 to 3.0 mg/kg, clonal expansion of CD4+ and CD8+ blood T cells had occurred by week 6.

Remarks on this clone: Antigen specificity is unknown.

The table came from immunoSEQ multiplex PCR; TCRdb's copy has only in-frame clones and leaves some out. The data contain tens of thousands of clones, approximately 90% of them singletons. Sequenced material: CD4+ or CD8+ T cells sorted from blood, taken in a trial of the OX40 agonist ivuxolimab. The origin of this receptor is an adult with an advanced solid tumor such as melanoma, head and neck, liver or kidney cancer. J is TRBJ2-5 and V is TRBV4-2; D might be TRBD2 (6 bases). TRBJ2-7 explains the end of the DNA better; the J call may be wrong. The CDR3 nucleotides read TGTGCCAGCAGCTATGGACGGGGGAGCTCCTACGAGCAGTACTTC. Amino acids: CASSYGRGSSYEQYF.